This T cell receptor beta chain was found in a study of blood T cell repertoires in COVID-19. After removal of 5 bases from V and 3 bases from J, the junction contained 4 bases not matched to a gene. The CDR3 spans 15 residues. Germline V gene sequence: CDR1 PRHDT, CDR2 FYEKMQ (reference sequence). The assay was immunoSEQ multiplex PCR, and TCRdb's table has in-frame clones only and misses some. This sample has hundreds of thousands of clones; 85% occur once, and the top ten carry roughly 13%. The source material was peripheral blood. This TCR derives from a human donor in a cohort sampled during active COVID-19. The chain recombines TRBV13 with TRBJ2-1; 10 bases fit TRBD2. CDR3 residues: CASSTLAGVYNEQFF. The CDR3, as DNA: TGTGCCAGCAGCACCCTAGCGGGAGTCTACAATGAGCAGTTCTTC.